Sequencing of this TCR beta chain was carried out in a study of tumor and adjacent non-tumor tissue in lung cancer. Looking at the study overall: Around 4.2 million productive TCRbeta reads were obtained per sample on average.

This sample's RNA came from whole unsorted tissue. More than 3 cm separated this lung sample from the edge of the tumor. Three rounds of nested PCR, following a modified ARM-PCR protocol, produced the TCRbeta library. One entry per CDR3 protein results from TCRdb running MiXCR on the multiplex PCR reads. Among 90,000 to 100,000 distinct CDR3 sequences listed, roughly 80% were seen once. Study-level results: Patients with more diverse tumor TCRs had worse survival. Normal lung showed higher cumulative top 100 clone frequency than tumor. Significantly higher TCR diversity was found in tumor than normal lung.

The germline V gene has CDR1 SGHAT and CDR2 FQDESV (reference sequence). This CDR3 comprises 14 residues. As concerns this clonotype: Its antigen is not known. The junction and the germline gene differ at one end; a read error may be behind it.

The receptor was derived from a man aged 55 to 70 with small cell lung cancer. This chain joins TRBV11-1 and TRBJ2-5; D may be TRBD2 (5 bases). The source material was distant non-tumor lung tissue. This chain's CDR3 is CASIPEGATWTQCF. CDR3 sequence (DNA): TGTGCCAGCATCCCTGAGGGAGCTACGTGGACCCAGTGCTTC. Together with reference TRBV11-1 and TRBJ2-5, the CDR3 gives the full variable domain: EAEVAQSPRYKITEKSQAVAFWCDPISGHATLYWYRQILGQGPELLVQFQDESVVDDSQLPKDRFSAERLKGVDSTLKIQPAELGDSAMYLCASIPEGATWTQCFGPGTRLLVL.